This T cell receptor beta chain comes out of a study of T cells in Graves' hyperthyroidism and ophthalmopathy. RNA transcripts were the template for amplifying TCR beta CDR3 regions. In the first-round RT-PCR of the TCR CDR3, the HTBI primer set was used. MiXCR, run by TCRdb on the multiplex PCR reads, gives a single entry per CDR3 protein. The profile shows approximately 700,000 distinct CDR3 sequences, about 45% of them singletons. Germline V lookup: CDR1 SGHTA, CDR2 FQGNSA. V was pared by 3 bases and J by 6 bases, with 17 bases between. This CDR3 contains 16 residues. This TCR came from an adult man with Graves' disease, either hyperthyroidism or ophthalmopathy (not recorded which). J is TRBJ1-4 and V is TRBV7-2, with D perhaps TRBD1 (6 bases). Source material: peripheral blood or thyroid tissue (not recorded which). The CDR3 region is CASSFPGGGVDEKLFF. The DNA of the CDR3 is TGTGCCAGCAGCTTTCCCGGGGGCGGGGTGGATGAAAAACTGTTTTTT. Full variable domain (rest looked up from reference TRBV7-2 and TRBJ1-4): GAGVSQSPSNKVTEKGKDVELRCDPISGHTALYWYRQSLGQGLEFLIYFQGNSAPDKSGLPSDRFSAERTGGSVSTLTIQRTQQEDSAVYLCASSFPGGGVDEKLFFGSGTQLSVL.